The 21 T cell receptor beta chains reported below all come from one sample, sequenced in a study of read filtering for tumor transcriptome and immune sequencing. The library was built from approximately 400 ng RNA with molecular barcoded adaptors for alpha/delta and beta/gamma chains. TCRdb called the reads again in MiXCR, with one record for every CDR3 protein. Of approximately 61,000 distinct CDR3 sequences in the sample, about a fifth were seen once. The material sequenced was a population of CD138-negative cells sorted from bone marrow. These receptors originate from a donor aged 40 or over with multiple myeloma.

To note about this clonotype: Possible read error: a much larger clone is one base away. This sequence joins TRBV18 and TRBJ1-1, with TRBD1 identical over 7 bases. This CDR3 has 16 amino acids. The germline gives CDR1 KGHSH, CDR2 LQKENI. V dropped 3 bases and J dropped 0; count of bases not matched to a gene: 7. CDR3 bases: TGTGCCAGCTCACCGAGGCAGGGGGGGATGAACACTGAAGCTTTCTTT. It yields the protein CASSPRQGGMNTEAFF.

This clonotype was seen ten or more times. The CDR3 coding sequence is TGTGCCAGCAGCTTAGAATCAAATGGCAATCAGCCCCAGCATTTT. Residues: CASSLESNGNQPQHF. This chain joins TRBV7-2 and TRBJ1-5; D unclear. This CDR3 has 15 amino acids. V dropped 1 base and J dropped 2 bases, with 9 bases sitting between them. Germline CDR1 reads SGHTA; CDR2 reads FQGNSA.

This clonotype was found many times. CDR3 sequence reads: CASSLALKRGGSTDTQYF. In DNA, the CDR3 is TGTGCCAGCAGTTTAGCCTTGAAGCGGGGGGGCAGCACAGATACGCAGTATTTT. The chain carries TRBV12-3 or TRBV12-4 and TRBJ2-3, with TRBD2 identical over 10 bases. This CDR3 spans 18 amino acids. V dropped 0 bases and J dropped 0; count of bases not matched to a gene: 6.

V is TRBV27 and J is TRBJ1-2, with a weak D call TRBD1 (5 bases). Germline CDR1 MNHEY, CDR2 SMNVEV (reference sequence). There are 14 residues in the CDR3. The V and J ends lost 0 bases and 4 bases respectively, with 9 bases between them. The CDR3 bases are TGTGCCAGCAGTTTATCTACGGGGGTCTATGGCTACACCTTC. Protein sequence: CASSLSTGVYGYTF.

This clonotype has only a few counts. The chain employs TRBV12-3 or TRBV12-4 and TRBJ1-2; no reliable D call. Trimming left V 5 bases short and J 1 base short, with 5 bases between. This CDR3 region has 12 residues. The CDR3 nucleotides are TGTGCCAGCAGTGTTAATAACTATGGCTACACCTTC. Its translation is CASSVNNYGYTF.

This clonotype appeared a single time. This may come from a read error, since a much larger clone is one base off. V is TRBV20-1 and J is TRBJ2-1; a possible D gene is TRBD1 (5 bases). CDR3 length: 10 residues. Trimming pared 6 bases from V and 13 bases from J, leaving 13 bases between. CDR1 is DFQATT and CDR2 is SNEGSKA in the germline V gene (reference sequence). Here the CDR3 DNA reads TGCAGTGCGTTGGGCAGGGATCAGTTCTTC. Its protein product is CSALGRDQFF.

This clonotype was counted at least ten times. At one of its ends the junction is not consistent with the germline gene, which may arise from a read error. The chain recombines TRBV12-3 or TRBV12-4 with TRBJ2-3, with D possibly being TRBD1 (5 bases). The CDR3 consists of 14 residues. CDR3 in amino acids: CASSLGATADTQYF. CDR3 in DNA: TGTGCCAGCAGCCTTGGGGCTACGGCAGACACGCAGTATTTT.

The table lists this clonotype with many counts. This chain joins TRBV28 and TRBJ2-7, with D uncertain. The V end lost 2 bases, the J end lost 2 bases, and 10 bases lay between the germline ends. The length of the CDR3 is 14 residues. The germline gives CDR1 MDHEN, CDR2 SYDVKM. CDR3 sequence: CASSLARPAYEQYF. CDR3 in DNA: TGTGCCAGCAGTTTAGCCAGGCCTGCCTACGAGCAGTACTTC.

V is TRBV6-1 and J is TRBJ2-3; D is undetermined. CDR3 length: 16 residues. The V gene lost 4 bases and the J gene lost 2 bases, with 16 bases spanning the gap. Per germline, CDR1 MNHNS and CDR2 SASEGT. The CDR3 here is CASSGTDRLDTDTQYF. CDR3 sequence (DNA): TGTGCCAGCAGTGGGACGGACCGTCTTGACACAGATACGCAGTATTTT.

V usage is TRBV4-1 and J usage is TRBJ1-5; D is perhaps TRBD1 (5 bases). The length of the CDR3 is 16 residues. Germline-derived CDR1 and CDR2 are MGHRA and YSYEKL. With 1 base removed from V and 5 bases from J, the gap between germline ends came to 15 bases. CDR3 sequence reads: CASSQAPGRGDQPQHF. The DNA of the CDR3 is TGCGCCAGCAGCCAAGCCCCGGGACGGGGTGATCAGCCCCAGCATTTT.

This clonotype was detected a few times. The rearrangement links TRBV7-3 to TRBJ2-2, with 10 bases identical to TRBD1. V lost 1 base, J lost 9 bases, and 11 bases stayed unmatched. Germline CDR1 and CDR2: SGHTA and FQGTGA. The CDR3 runs to 17 residues. CDR3 sequence (DNA): TGTGCCAGCAGCTTAATAGGTGGGACAGGGGAAGAGAGGGAGCTGTTTTTT. Its translation is CASSLIGGTGEERELFF.

Concerning this clonotype itself: A much more abundant neighbour one base away suggests this may be a read error. This chain joins TRBV10-3 and TRBJ2-3; maybe TRBD2 (6 bases). The V end was cut by 2 bases, the J end by 0 bases, with 12 bases between. Germline V gene sequence: CDR1 ENHRY, CDR2 SYGVKD. This CDR3 comprises 16 residues. Here the CDR3 reads CAISEPGSPSTDTQYF. The CDR3 region has the DNA TGTGCCATCAGTGAGCCCGGGAGCCCAAGCACAGATACGCAGTATTTT.

Turning to this clonotype: One end of the junction varies from germline; a read error may be responsible. This chain links TRBV28 with TRBJ1-1; D unclear. CDR1 and CDR2 from the germline V gene are MDHEN and SYDVKM. The CDR3 is 12 amino acids. The CDR3 region has the DNA TGTGCCAGCAGATTTTCCGGGATTGAAGTTTTCTTT. Amino acid sequence: CASRFSGIEVFF.

Relative to its sample, this clonotype is medium-sized. Germline is not matched at one junction end, which may reflect a read error. The V gene is TRBV7-6, the J gene TRBJ2-2; D uncertain. The CDR3 covers 13 residues. Germline V gene sequence: CDR1 SGHVS, CDR2 FNYEAQ. Here the CDR3 reads CASSLEESGELFF. The CDR3 nucleotides are TGTGCTAGCAGCTTAGAAGAGTCGGGGGAGCTGTTTTTT.

Details on this clonotype: A much bigger clone sits one base away, suggesting this may be a read error. V usage is TRBV6-5 and J usage is TRBJ1-1; the D is unclear. V was clipped by 3 bases and J by 2 bases, with 13 bases between them. This CDR3 comprises 15 residues. CDR1 is MNHEY, CDR2 SVGAGI, per germline. The CDR3 region is CASSYLRSGNTEAFF. The CDR3 DNA is TGTGCCAGCAGTTATCTGAGGTCGGGAAACACTGAAGCTTTCTTT.

This clonotype was seen repeatedly, ten times or more. This chain joins TRBV3-1 and TRBJ2-3, with a possible D match to TRBD1 (5 bases). Trimming stripped 3 bases from V and 5 bases from J, with 15 bases between. The CDR3 is made up of 15 amino acids. The V gene's germline CDR1 is LGHDT and CDR2 YNNKEL (reference sequence). CDR3 region: CASSHGRAQEDTQYF. CDR3 nucleotides: TGTGCCAGCAGCCATGGACGGGCACAGGAAGATACGCAGTATTTT.

This clonotype occurred many times. This may come from a read error, since a much larger clone is one base off. This chain links TRBV20-1 with TRBJ2-1, with 13 bases that match TRBD2. CDR1 is DFQATT, CDR2 SNEGSKA, per germline (reference sequence). The CDR3 loop spans 15 amino acids. As DNA, the CDR3 is TGCAGTGCTACGGGACTAGCGGGAATCTACAGTGAGCAGTTCTTC. Protein sequence: CSATGLAGIYSEQFF.

For this clonotype: A read error may explain this, as a much larger clone is one base away. This chain joins TRBV7-2 and TRBJ2-7, with D uncertain. The CDR3 has 12 residues. Germline CDR1 is SGHTA and CDR2 is FQGNSA. Here the CDR3 reads CASSLGTYEQDF. The CDR3 DNA follows: TGTGCCAGCAGCTTAGGAACCTACGAGCAGGACTTC. Variable domain in full (rest from reference TRBV7-2 and TRBJ2-7): GAGVSQSPSNKVTEKGKDVELRCDPISGHTALYWYRQSLGQGLEFLIYFQGNSAPDKSGLPSDRFSAERTGGSVSTLTIQRTQQEDSAVYLCASSLGTYEQDFGPGTRLTVT.

This clonotype was detected only once. A clone one base away is much larger, so this may be a read error. This CDR3 is missing its conserved last phenylalanine or tryptophan, likely due to a read error. The CDR3 region has the DNA TGCAGCATTGAGGAGCAAATGAACACTGAAGCTTTCTCT. Translating gives CSIEEQMNTEAFS. This rearrangement joins TRBV29-1 to TRBJ1-1; the D is unclear. CDR1 and CDR2 from the germline V gene are SQVTM and ANQGSEA. There are 13 residues in the CDR3.

Comment on this clonotype: Given the absence of the conserved phenylalanine or tryptophan at the CDR3 end, a read error is likely. The J gene is TRBJ2-1, the V gene TRBV12-3 or TRBV12-4; TRBD1 is a possible D gene (5 bases). There are 12 residues in the CDR3. The CDR3 DNA reads as TGCGCCAGCAGTAGGGGTCGGAATGAGCAGTTCCTC. This gives the protein CASSRGRNEQFL.

This clonotype was detected many times. The chain recombines TRBV5-1 with TRBJ2-1; 8 bases agree with TRBD2. Looked up from germline, CDR1 is SGHRS and CDR2 is YFSETQ. The CDR3 is 15 amino acids. Trimming took 4 bases from V and 2 from J; bases not matched to a gene: 5. In DNA form, the CDR3 reads TGCGCCAGCAGCGTCTTAGCGGGACCCTACAATGAGCAGTTCTTC. It yields the protein CASSVLAGPYNEQFF. Using reference TRBV5-1 and TRBJ2-1 for the parts outside the CDR3, the full variable domain is KAGVTQTPRYLIKTRGQQVTLSCSPISGHRSVSWYQQTPGQGLQFLFEYFSETQRNKGNFPGRFSGRQFSNSRSEMNVSTLELGDSALYLCASSVLAGPYNEQFFGPGTRLTVL.